A single sample gave rise to the 25 T cell receptor beta chains below, sequenced in a study of memory B cells and T cells in multiple sclerosis. Data came from immunoSEQ multiplex PCR; TCRdb stores just in-frame clones and leaves some out. This repertoire shows 25,000 to 35,000 clones, 86% found once; its top ten account for roughly 3%. Antigens for these TCRs are unknown. Stimulus-free culture yielded autoproliferating CFSE-dim and non-proliferating CFSE-high T cells, each sequenced separately. 5x10^7 CFSE-labeled PBMCs were cultured 7 to 8 days unstimulated, then replicate wells were pooled. The sample consisted of PBMCs from blood kept in culture. These receptors all stem from a human donor with multiple sclerosis.

Only one count was recorded for this clone. The gene calls are TRBV13 and TRBJ1-1, with 7 positions matching TRBD1. Germline CDR1 reads PRHDT; CDR2 reads FYEKMQ (reference sequence). The CDR3 is 13 amino acids. V lost 10 bases, J lost 2 bases, and 7 bases stayed unmatched. This CDR3 is CATQTGFNTEAFF. The CDR3 region has the DNA TGTGCCACCCAGACAGGGTTTAACACTGAAGCTTTCTTT.

The rearrangement joins TRBV7-9 to TRBJ2-1, with D tentatively TRBD2 (6 bases). CDR3 length: 12 residues. CDR1 and CDR2 (germline): SEHNR, FQNEAQ (reference sequence). The ends were cut back, 6 bases at V and 7 bases at J, with 10 bases in the middle. The CDR3 region is CASSLLANEQFF. The CDR3 DNA sequence: TGTGCCAGCAGTTTACTAGCAAATGAGCAGTTCTTC.

The chain links TRBV30 to TRBJ2-2; TRBD1 is a possible D gene (5 bases). Per the germline V gene, CDR1 is GTSNPN and CDR2 is SVGIG (reference sequence). Trimming cost V 8 bases and J 2 bases, with 6 bases left between them. CDR3 length equals 11 residues. CDR3 sequence reads: CAQGNTGELFF. As DNA, the CDR3 is TGTGCCCAGGGCAACACCGGGGAGCTGTTTTTT.

The rearrangement joins TRBV7-9 to TRBJ2-2; D is unclear. Looked up from germline, CDR1 is SEHNR and CDR2 is FQNEAQ (reference sequence). The CDR3 has 13 residues. The ends were cut back, 5 bases at V and 4 bases at J, with 8 bases in the middle. The CDR3 region has the DNA TGTGCCAGCAGCAACGGGCCCACCGGGGAGCTGTTTTTT. It specifies CASSNGPTGELFF.

This chain's CDR3 is CASSVGGHTQYF. The CDR3 coding sequence is TGTGCCAGCAGCGTAGGGGGGCATACGCAGTATTTT. The J gene is TRBJ2-3, the V gene TRBV9; tentative D call: TRBD1 (6 bases). The ends were cut back, 0 bases at V and 7 bases at J, with 6 bases in the middle. The CDR3 has 12 residues. Germline CDR1 and CDR2: SGDLS and YYNGEE.

The chain couples TRBV6-1 to TRBJ1-5; D is ambiguous. Per germline, CDR1 MNHNS and CDR2 SASEGT. Deletions cut 3 bases from V and 2 bases from J, with 11 bases between. The CDR3 has 15 residues. The CDR3 reads CASSESDGGNQPQHF. CDR3 nucleotides: TGTGCCAGCAGTGAGTCGGATGGGGGCAATCAGCCCCAGCATTTT.

The chain joins TRBV7-9 to TRBJ2-7; 12 bases align to TRBD1. V shed 3 bases and J 5 bases; nucleotides not matched to a gene: 5. The CDR3 is 15 amino acids. CDR1 and CDR2 (germline): SEHNR, FQNEAQ (reference sequence). The CDR3 coding sequence is TGTGCCAGCAGCTTCCCCGGGACAGGGGGCGACGAGCAGTACTTC. This codes for CASSFPGTGGDEQYF. Drawing the rest from reference TRBV7-9 and TRBJ2-7, the complete variable domain is DTGVSQNPRHKITKRGQNVTFRCDPISEHNRLYWYRQTLGQGPEFLTYFQNEAQLEKSRLLSDRFSAERPKGSFSTLEIQRTEQGDSAMYLCASSFPGTGGDEQYFGPGTRLTVT.

The J gene is TRBJ2-1, the V gene TRBV7-9; D is unclear. Germline V lookup: CDR1 SEHNR, CDR2 FQNEAQ (reference sequence). CDR3 length equals 15 residues. Trimming shortened V by 5 bases and J by 0 bases, and 11 bases separated the two germline ends. The CDR3 bases are TGTGCCAGCAGCCCCAGTTCGATCTCCTACAATGAGCAGTTCTTC. It yields the protein CASSPSSISYNEQFF.

This clone has only one observation. The CDR3 reads CASSIDPVDREQYF. CDR3 nucleotides: TGTGCCAGTAGTATAGATCCCGTTGACCGCGAGCAGTACTTC. The chain recombines TRBV19 with TRBJ2-7; D is undetermined. Deletions cut 0 bases from V and 6 bases from J, with 12 bases between. Germline V lookup: CDR1 LNHDA, CDR2 SQIVND (reference sequence). The CDR3 has 14 amino acids.

This chain connects TRBV19 to TRBJ2-5; D is undetermined. The CDR3 contains 14 residues. Per the germline V gene, CDR1 is LNHDA and CDR2 is SQIVND (reference sequence). With 2 bases removed from V and 2 bases from J, the gap between germline ends came to 9 bases. The CDR3 is CASSIRPGQETQYF. The CDR3 DNA is TGTGCCAGTAGTATACGGCCCGGACAAGAGACCCAGTACTTC.

V gene TRBV2 combines with J gene TRBJ2-7, with 10 bases aligning to TRBD1. Germline V gene sequence: CDR1 SNHLY, CDR2 FYNNEI. This CDR3 has 14 residues. Unmatched junction bases numbered 1, after V lost 4 bases and J lost 1 base. DNA for the CDR3: TGTGCCAGCAGTGGGACAGGGGGTTCCTACGAGCAGTACTTC. Amino acid sequence: CASSGTGGSYEQYF.

This chain joins TRBV29-1 and TRBJ1-1, with 8 positions matching TRBD1. V dropped 5 bases and J dropped 1; count of bases not matched to a gene: 12. Germline CDR1 is SQVTM and CDR2 is ANQGSEA. The CDR3 is 16 residues long. CDR3 coding DNA: TGCAGCGTTATGGGAAACAGGGGGGTCTGGAACACTGAAGCTTTCTTT. Amino acid sequence: CSVMGNRGVWNTEAFF.

This clone was recorded once. The chain is built from TRBV5-1 and TRBJ1-4, with a weak D call TRBD1 (5 bases). The CDR3 covers 15 residues. CDR1 is SGHRS, CDR2 YFSETQ, per germline. Trimming cost V 7 bases and J 6 bases, with 19 bases left between them. The DNA of the CDR3 is TGCGCCAGCCGCCGGTGGGGACTATCTGATGAAAAACTGTTTTTT. As protein: CASRRWGLSDEKLFF. Filled out from reference TRBV5-1 and TRBJ1-4, the complete variable domain reads KAGVTQTPRYLIKTRGQQVTLSCSPISGHRSVSWYQQTPGQGLQFLFEYFSETQRNKGNFPGRFSGRQFSNSRSEMNVSTLELGDSALYLCASRRWGLSDEKLFFGSGTQLSVL.

The gene calls are TRBV9 and TRBJ1-5, with D possibly TRBD1 on 5 matching bases. CDR1 is SGDLS, CDR2 YYNGEE, per germline. CDR3 length equals 13 residues. V was cut by 3 bases and J by 8 bases, with 12 bases left in between. The CDR3 bases are TGTGCCAGCAGCGACATCACAGGAAAGCCCCAGCATTTT. It codes for CASSDITGKPQHF.

This chain links TRBV14 with TRBJ2-1; 7 nucleotides match TRBD2. Germline trimming cut 1 base from V and 7 bases from J; bases unmatched to any gene: 16. The germline gives CDR1 SGHDN, CDR2 FVKESK. The CDR3 totals 18 residues. The CDR3 DNA reads as TGTGCCAGCAGCCAAGTCCCGCTCGGACTAGAGACGAGGAATGAGCAGTTCTTC. It is translated as CASSQVPLGLETRNEQFF.

The CDR3 sequence is CASSFMGGIRQETQYF. The CDR3 DNA sequence: TGTGCCAGCAGCTTTATGGGGGGGATCCGCCAAGAGACCCAGTACTTC. V gene TRBV27 combines with J gene TRBJ2-5, with 7 positions matching TRBD2. CDR1 MNHEY and CDR2 SMNVEV come from the germline V gene (reference sequence). V was clipped by 6 bases and J by 1 base; unmatched bases: 11. The CDR3 has 16 amino acids.

The V and J genes are TRBV6-5 and TRBJ1-5; D is unresolved. The germline CDR1 and CDR2 sequences are MNHEY and SVGAGI. V lost 5 bases, J lost 0 bases, and 11 bases lay in between. The CDR3 has 15 amino acids. CDR3 sequence reads: CASSPYQNSNQPQHF. CDR3 sequence (DNA): TGTGCCAGCAGTCCCTACCAGAATAGCAATCAGCCCCAGCATTTT.

V gene TRBV10-2 combines with J gene TRBJ2-5; D is undetermined. The J call may be in error: the DNA end matches TRBJ2-7 better. The CDR3 sequence is 13 residues long. Germline-derived CDR1 and CDR2 are WSHSY and SAAADI. The CDR3 nucleotides read TGCGCCAGCAGATCGACTTCATTAACCGAGCAGTACTTC. It encodes CASRSTSLTEQYF.

CDR3 sequence: CASSEIGASGYTF. CDR3 sequence (DNA): TGCGCCAGCAGTGAGATCGGGGCTTCGGGCTACACCTTC. This chain uses TRBV10-2 with TRBJ1-2, with D possibly TRBD1 on 5 matching bases. The CDR3 consists of 13 residues. V was pared by 2 bases and J by 8 bases, with 12 bases between. Germline CDR1 and CDR2: WSHSY and SAAADI.

The V call is TRBV6-1, the J call TRBJ1-3; perhaps TRBD1 as D (5 bases). The CDR3 runs 18 residues. From germline, CDR1 is MNHNS and CDR2 SASEGT. The V and J ends lost 1 base and 0 bases respectively, with 16 bases between them. This CDR3 reads CASSEGFWGGSSGNTIYF. CDR3 DNA: TGTGCCAGCAGTGAAGGGTTTTGGGGGGGATCCTCTGGAAACACCATATATTTT.

This clone has only one observation. The CDR3 reads CASSLWPQGLAGEGDTQYF. In nucleotides, the CDR3 is TGTGCCAGCAGCTTATGGCCCCAGGGCCTAGCGGGAGAAGGAGATACGCAGTATTTT. The rearrangement uses TRBV7-3 and TRBJ2-3, with 10 bases matching TRBD2. The germline CDR1 and CDR2 sequences are SGHTA and FQGTGA. V gave up 2 bases and J gave up 5 bases; unmatched junction bases: 16. The CDR3 is 19 residues long.

The rearrangement joins TRBV19 to TRBJ2-1, with a tentative D call TRBD2 (6 bases). The CDR3 covers 15 residues. Trimming took 6 bases from V and 2 from J, leaving 14 bases between them. Germline values: CDR1 LNHDA, CDR2 SQIVND (reference sequence). DNA of the CDR3: TGTGCCAGTAGAATAAACGGGGGTCCCTACAATGAGCAGTTCTTC. Its translation is CASRINGGPYNEQFF. Using reference TRBV19 and TRBJ2-1 for the parts outside the CDR3, the full variable domain is DGGITQSPKYLFRKEGQNVTLSCEQNLNHDAMYWYRQDPGQGLRLIYYSQIVNDFQKGDIAEGYSVSREKKESFPLTVTSAQKNPTAFYLCASRINGGPYNEQFFGPGTRLTVL.

The chain combines TRBV7-9 with TRBJ1-3, with a tentative D call TRBD1 (6 bases). The V end was cut by 1 base, the J end by 2 bases, with 9 bases between. The CDR3 runs 15 residues. Germline lookup yields CDR1 SEHNR and CDR2 FQNEAQ (reference sequence). CDR3 sequence reads: CASSLGTATGNTIYF. CDR3 bases: TGTGCCAGCAGCTTAGGGACAGCTACTGGAAACACCATATATTTT.

V gene TRBV6-5 combines with J gene TRBJ1-1, with D hard to call. Germline CDR1 is MNHEY and CDR2 is SVGAGI. V lost 2 bases and J 2 bases, leaving 9 bases between the germline ends. The CDR3 has 14 amino acids. The CDR3 DNA reads TGTGCCAGCAGTTACCCGGACGGTAACACTGAAGCTTTCTTT. It is translated as CASSYPDGNTEAFF.

The V call is TRBV6-1, the J call TRBJ1-3; possible D gene TRBD1, 6 bases. With 3 bases removed from V and 4 bases from J, the gap between germline ends came to 13 bases. CDR1 is MNHNS, CDR2 SASEGT, per germline. The CDR3 sequence is 15 residues long. The CDR3 coding sequence is TGTGCCAGCAGTGACGGGGCAGGGGTGGGAAACACCATATATTTT. This codes for CASSDGAGVGNTIYF.